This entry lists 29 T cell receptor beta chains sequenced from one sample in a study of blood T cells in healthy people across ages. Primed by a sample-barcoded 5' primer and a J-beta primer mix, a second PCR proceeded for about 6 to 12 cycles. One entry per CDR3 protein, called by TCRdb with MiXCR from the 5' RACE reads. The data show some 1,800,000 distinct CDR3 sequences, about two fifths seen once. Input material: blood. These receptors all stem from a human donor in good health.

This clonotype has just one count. The DNA for the CDR3 is TGTGCCAGCACCAGGACATTCAATCAGCCCCAGCATTTT. Its translation is CASTRTFNQPQHF. The chain has TRBV12-3 or TRBV12-4 and TRBJ1-5, with a weak D call TRBD1 (5 bases). The CDR3 has 13 residues. The V and J ends lost 7 bases and 3 bases respectively, with 10 bases between them.

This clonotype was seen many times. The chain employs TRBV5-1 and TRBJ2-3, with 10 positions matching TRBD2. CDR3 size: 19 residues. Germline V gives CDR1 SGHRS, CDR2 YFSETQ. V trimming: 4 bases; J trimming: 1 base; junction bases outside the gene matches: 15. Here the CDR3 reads CASSRRVLAGITGTDTQYF. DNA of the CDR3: TGCGCCAGCAGCAGGAGGGTACTAGCGGGGATAACCGGCACAGATACGCAGTATTTT.

This CDR3 is CASSLMAGSGEAFF. The CDR3, as DNA: TGTGCCAGCAGCTTAATGGCGGGGAGTGGTGAAGCTTTCTTT. This sequence joins TRBV7-3 and TRBJ1-1; D call uncertain. Per the germline V gene, CDR1 is SGHTA and CDR2 is FQGTGA. The CDR3 consists of 14 residues. The V end was cut by 1 base, the J end by 7 bases, with 13 bases between. Full variable domain (rest looked up from reference TRBV7-3 and TRBJ1-1): GAGVSQTPSNKVTEKGKYVELRCDPISGHTALYWYRQSLGQGPEFLIYFQGTGAADDSGLPNDRFFAVRPEGSVSTLKIQRTERGDSAVYLCASSLMAGSGEAFFGQGTRLTVV.

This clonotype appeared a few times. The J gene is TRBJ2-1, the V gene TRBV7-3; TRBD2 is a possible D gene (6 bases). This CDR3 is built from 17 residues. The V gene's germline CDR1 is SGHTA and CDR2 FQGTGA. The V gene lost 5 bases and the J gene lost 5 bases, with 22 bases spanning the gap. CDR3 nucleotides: TGTGCCAGCAGCCACCCGGGGGACCCCGCCACCAACAATGAGCAGTTCTTC. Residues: CASSHPGDPATNNEQFF.

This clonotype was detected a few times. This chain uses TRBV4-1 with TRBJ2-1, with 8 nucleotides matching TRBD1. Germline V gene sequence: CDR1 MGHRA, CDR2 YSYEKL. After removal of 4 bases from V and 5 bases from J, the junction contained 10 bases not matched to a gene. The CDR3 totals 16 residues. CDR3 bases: TGCGCCAGCAGCCGGAGACAGGGGAACCAGAACAATGAGCAGTTCTTC. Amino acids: CASSRRQGNQNNEQFF.

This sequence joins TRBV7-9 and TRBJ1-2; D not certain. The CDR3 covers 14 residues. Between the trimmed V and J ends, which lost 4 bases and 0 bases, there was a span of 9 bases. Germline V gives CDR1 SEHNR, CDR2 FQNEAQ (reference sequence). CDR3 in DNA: TGTGCCAGCAGCTGGTCTGGAGCTAACTATGGCTACACCTTC. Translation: CASSWSGANYGYTF.

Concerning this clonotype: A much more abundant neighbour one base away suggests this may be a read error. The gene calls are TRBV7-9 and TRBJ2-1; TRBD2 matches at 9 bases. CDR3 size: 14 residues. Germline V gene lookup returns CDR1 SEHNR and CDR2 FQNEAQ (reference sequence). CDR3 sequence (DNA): TGTGCCAGCAGCATAGCGGGGGACTACAATGAGCAGTTCTTC. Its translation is CASSIAGDYNEQFF.

The CDR3 nucleotides are TGTGCCAGCAGCTTGGGACAGGGGTACTCCTACGAGCAGTACTTC. Translating gives CASSLGQGYSYEQYF. This rearrangement joins TRBV7-6 to TRBJ2-7, with 10 bases aligning to TRBD1. J lost 0 bases, V lost 3 bases, and 2 bases had no gene match. Germline CDR1 is SGHVS and CDR2 is FNYEAQ. CDR3 length: 15 residues.

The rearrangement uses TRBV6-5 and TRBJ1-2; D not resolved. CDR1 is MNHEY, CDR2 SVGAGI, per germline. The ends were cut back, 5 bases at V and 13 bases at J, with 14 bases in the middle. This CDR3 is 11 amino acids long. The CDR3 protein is CASSKGLSLTF. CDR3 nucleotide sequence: TGTGCCAGCAGTAAAGGACTCTCGCTCACCTTC.

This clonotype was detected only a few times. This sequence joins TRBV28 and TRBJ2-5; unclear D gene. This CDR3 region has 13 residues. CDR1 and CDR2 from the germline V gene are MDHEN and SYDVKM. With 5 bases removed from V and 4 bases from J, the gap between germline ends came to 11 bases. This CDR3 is CASSGRALETQYF. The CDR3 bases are TGTGCCAGCAGTGGGCGAGCATTAGAGACCCAGTACTTC.

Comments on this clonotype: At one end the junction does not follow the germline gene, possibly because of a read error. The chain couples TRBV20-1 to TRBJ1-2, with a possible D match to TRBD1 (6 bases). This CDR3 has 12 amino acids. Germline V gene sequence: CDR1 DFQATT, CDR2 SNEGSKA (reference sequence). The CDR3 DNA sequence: TGCAGTGCTAGGGACAGTAACTATGACTACACCTTC. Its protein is CSARDSNYDYTF.

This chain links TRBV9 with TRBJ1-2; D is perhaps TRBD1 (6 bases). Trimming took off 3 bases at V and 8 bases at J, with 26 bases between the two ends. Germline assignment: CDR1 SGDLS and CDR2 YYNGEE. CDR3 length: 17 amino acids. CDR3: CASSGKPRDTKGWGYTF. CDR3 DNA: TGTGCCAGCAGCGGGAAACCCCGGGACACCAAAGGATGGGGCTACACCTTC.

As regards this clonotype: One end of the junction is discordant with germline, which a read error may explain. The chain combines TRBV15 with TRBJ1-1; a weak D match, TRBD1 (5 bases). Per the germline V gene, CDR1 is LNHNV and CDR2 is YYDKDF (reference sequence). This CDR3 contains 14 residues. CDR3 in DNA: TGTGCCACCAGCAGAGACAGGGAGAACGCTGAAGCTTTCTTT. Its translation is CATSRDRENAEAFF.

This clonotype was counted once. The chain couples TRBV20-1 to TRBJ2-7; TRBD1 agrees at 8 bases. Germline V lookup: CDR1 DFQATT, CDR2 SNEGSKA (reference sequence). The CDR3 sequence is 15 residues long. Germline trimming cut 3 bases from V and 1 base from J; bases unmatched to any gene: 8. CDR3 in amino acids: CSARVRDRYSYEQYF. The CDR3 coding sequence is TGCAGTGCTAGGGTCCGGGACAGGTATTCCTACGAGCAGTACTTC.

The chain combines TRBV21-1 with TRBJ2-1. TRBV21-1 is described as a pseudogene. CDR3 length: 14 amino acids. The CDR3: CASSNVGAFDEQFF. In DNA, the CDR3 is TGTGCCAGCAGCAATGTAGGGGCCTTCGATGAGCAGTTCTTC.

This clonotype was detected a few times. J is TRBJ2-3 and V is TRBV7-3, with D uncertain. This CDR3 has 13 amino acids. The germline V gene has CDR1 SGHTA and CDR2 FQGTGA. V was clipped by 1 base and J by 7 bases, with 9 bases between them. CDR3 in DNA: TGTGCCAGCAGCTTAAGTCCCAGCCATACGCAGTATTTT. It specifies CASSLSPSHTQYF.

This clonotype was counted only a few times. The CDR3 DNA reads TGTGCCAGCAGCCTACACTCCGGGGGGCCCCAGCATTTT. Its translation is CASSLHSGGPQHF. This chain joins TRBV6-5 and TRBJ1-5; D is possibly TRBD1 (5 bases). The germline V gene encodes CDR1 MNHEY and CDR2 SVGAGI. The CDR3 runs to 13 residues. V lost 6 bases and J 9 bases, leaving 15 bases between the germline ends.

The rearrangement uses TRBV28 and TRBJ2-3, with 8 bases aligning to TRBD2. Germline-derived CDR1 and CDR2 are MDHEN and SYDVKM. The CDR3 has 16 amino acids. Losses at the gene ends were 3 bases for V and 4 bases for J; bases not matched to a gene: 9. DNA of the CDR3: TGTGCCAGCAGTTTGAATCCGGGAGGGGTTGCAGATACGCAGTATTTT. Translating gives CASSLNPGGVADTQYF.

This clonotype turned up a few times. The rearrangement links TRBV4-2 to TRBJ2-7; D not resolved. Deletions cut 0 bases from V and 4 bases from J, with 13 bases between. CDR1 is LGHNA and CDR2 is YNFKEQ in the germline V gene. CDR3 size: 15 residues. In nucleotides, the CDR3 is TGTGCCAGCAGCCAAGAGGCGGCGCGGCGTTACGAGCAGTACTTC. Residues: CASSQEAARRYEQYF.

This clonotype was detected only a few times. CDR3 DNA: TGTGCCAGCAGTTTTTATGGTGGGGACAGTCTTGACGAGCAGTACTTC. This encodes CASSFYGGDSLDEQYF. The chain carries TRBV12-3 or TRBV12-4 and TRBJ2-5; 7 nucleotides match TRBD1. The DNA end is a closer match to TRBJ2-7, so the J assignment may be wrong. The CDR3 loop spans 16 amino acids.

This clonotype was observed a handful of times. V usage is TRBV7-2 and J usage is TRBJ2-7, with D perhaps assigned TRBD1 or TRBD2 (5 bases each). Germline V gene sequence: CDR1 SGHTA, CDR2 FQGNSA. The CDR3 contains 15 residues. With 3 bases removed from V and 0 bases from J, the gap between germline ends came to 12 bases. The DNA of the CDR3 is TGTGCCAGCAGCTTTCGGGACCAGACCTCCTACGAGCAGTACTTC. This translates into CASSFRDQTSYEQYF.

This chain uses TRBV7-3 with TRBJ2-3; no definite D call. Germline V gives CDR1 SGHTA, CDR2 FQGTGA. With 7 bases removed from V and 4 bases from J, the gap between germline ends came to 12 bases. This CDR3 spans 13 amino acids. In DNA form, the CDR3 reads TGTGCCAGCAACCCCCTCGTTGCAGATACGCAGTATTTT. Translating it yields CASNPLVADTQYF.

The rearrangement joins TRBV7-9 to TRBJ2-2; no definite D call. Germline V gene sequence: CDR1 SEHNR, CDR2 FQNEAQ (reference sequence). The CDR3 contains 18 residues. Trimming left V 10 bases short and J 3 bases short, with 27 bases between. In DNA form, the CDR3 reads TGTGCCACCACACGGGTGCCAAGTCAGTTCTGGTACACCGGGGAGCTGTTTTTT. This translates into CATTRVPSQFWYTGELFF. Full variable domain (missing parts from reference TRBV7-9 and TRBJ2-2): DTGVSQNPRHKITKRGQNVTFRCDPISEHNRLYWYRQTLGQGPEFLTYFQNEAQLEKSRLLSDRFSAERPKGSFSTLEIQRTEQGDSAMYLCATTRVPSQFWYTGELFFGEGSRLTVL.

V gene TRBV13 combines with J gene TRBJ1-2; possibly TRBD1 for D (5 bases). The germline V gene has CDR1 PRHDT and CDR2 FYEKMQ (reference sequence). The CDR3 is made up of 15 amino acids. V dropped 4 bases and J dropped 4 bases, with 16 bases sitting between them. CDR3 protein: CASSSSEGTIYGYTF. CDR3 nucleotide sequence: TGTGCCAGCAGCTCATCGGAAGGGACCATCTATGGCTACACCTTC.

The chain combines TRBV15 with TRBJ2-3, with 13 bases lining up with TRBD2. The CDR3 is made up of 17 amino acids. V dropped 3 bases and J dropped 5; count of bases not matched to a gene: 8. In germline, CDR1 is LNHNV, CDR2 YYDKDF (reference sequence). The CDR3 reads CATSRKLAGGPGDTQYF. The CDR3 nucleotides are TGTGCCACCAGCAGGAAACTAGCGGGGGGGCCCGGAGATACGCAGTATTTT.

This chain's CDR3 is CASVQGREGYTF. In nucleotides, the CDR3 is TGTGCCAGCGTCCAGGGCCGAGAAGGCTACACCTTC. The V gene is TRBV7-9, the J gene TRBJ1-2, with D perhaps TRBD1 (5 bases). The CDR3 contains 12 residues. Germline V gene lookup returns CDR1 SEHNR and CDR2 FQNEAQ (reference sequence). The V end lost 8 bases, the J end lost 8 bases, and 15 bases lay between the germline ends. The complete variable domain, with remaining parts taken from reference TRBV7-9 and TRBJ1-2, reads DTGVSQNPRHKITKRGQNVTFRCDPISEHNRLYWYRQTLGQGPEFLTYFQNEAQLEKSRLLSDRFSAERPKGSFSTLEIQRTEQGDSAMYLCASVQGREGYTFGSGTRLTVV.

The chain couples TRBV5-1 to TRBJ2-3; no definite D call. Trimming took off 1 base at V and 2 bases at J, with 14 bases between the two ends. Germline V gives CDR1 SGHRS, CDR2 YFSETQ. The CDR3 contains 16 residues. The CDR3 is CASSLYSTISTDTQYF. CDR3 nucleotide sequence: TGCGCCAGCAGCTTGTATTCGACGATTTCCACAGATACGCAGTATTTT.

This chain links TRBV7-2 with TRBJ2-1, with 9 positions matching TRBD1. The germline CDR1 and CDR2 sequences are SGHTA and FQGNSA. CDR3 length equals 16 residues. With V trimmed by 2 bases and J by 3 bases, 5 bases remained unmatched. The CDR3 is CASSLLQGAGYNEQFF. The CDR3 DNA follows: TGTGCCAGCAGCTTATTACAGGGGGCGGGCTACAATGAGCAGTTCTTC.

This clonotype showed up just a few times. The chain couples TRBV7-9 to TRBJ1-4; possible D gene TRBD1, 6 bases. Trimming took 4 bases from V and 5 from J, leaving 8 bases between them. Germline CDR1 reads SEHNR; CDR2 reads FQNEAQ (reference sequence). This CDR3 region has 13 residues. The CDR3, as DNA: TGTGCCAGCAGCTACACAGGGAATGAAAAACTGTTTTTT. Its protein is CASSYTGNEKLFF. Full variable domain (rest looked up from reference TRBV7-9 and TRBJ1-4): DTGVSQNPRHKITKRGQNVTFRCDPISEHNRLYWYRQTLGQGPEFLTYFQNEAQLEKSRLLSDRFSAERPKGSFSTLEIQRTEQGDSAMYLCASSYTGNEKLFFGSGTQLSVL.